Here is one TCR beta chain with its context. Its target is unknown. The sample originates from a study of post-analysis software for immune sequencing data. Prepared libraries of TCR beta cDNA carried unique molecular identifiers. TCRdb reprocessed the PCR reads via MiXCR and lists one record per CDR3 protein. The sample includes 650,000 to 850,000 distinct CDR3 sequences, under 60% of them seen just once. Study observations and caveats: Among multiple sclerosis patients, normalized Chao1 diversity was significantly below that of controls.

The TCR was taken from a girl aged 10-17 years with multiple sclerosis. Sequencing input: blood.

This chain's CDR3 is CASLGAAYEQYF. Here the CDR3 DNA reads TGTGCCAGCCTGGGGGCGGCCTACGAGCAGTACTTC. V is TRBV6-2 or TRBV6-3 and J is TRBJ2-7, with D possibly matching TRBD1 (6 bases). The CDR3 runs to 12 residues. V lost 8 bases and J lost 2, with 10 bases in between. From germline, CDR1 is MNHEY and CDR2 SVGEGT.